The rows below give T cell receptor beta chains drawn from one sample of a study of blood T cell repertoires in COVID-19. Clones were sequenced by immunoSEQ multiplex PCR, and TCRdb holds only the in-frame ones, with some missing. The data contain 140,000 or so clones, 81% of them seen just once; the ten biggest clones take up more than 8%. The material sequenced was peripheral blood. Receptors originate from a human donor in a cohort sampled during active COVID-19. Each CDR3 is given without its conserved first and last residue.

V,J,CDR3
TRBV5-1,TRBJ1-1,ASSLGATNTEAF
TRBV13,TRBJ2-7,ASSLGTGGSYEQY
TRBV19,TRBJ1-4,ASTNGVLGKLF
TRBV12-3/TRBV12-4,TRBJ1-1,ASSRGSTEAF
TRBV6-6,TRBJ2-7,ASTKTGGSAEQY
TRBV10-3,TRBJ1-1,AISADDRGGTEAF
TRBV6-2/TRBV6-3,TRBJ2-5,ASSYSTPRETQY
TRBV28,TRBJ1-5,ASSLEGGFSNQPQH
TRBV19,TRBJ1-1,ASSITRFAPTEAF
TRBV19,TRBJ1-4,ASSIDRTERLF
TRBV18,TRBJ2-7,ASSLAGSSYEQY
TRBV5-1,TRBJ2-1,ASSTGTGASLDNEQF
TRBV19,TRBJ2-1,ASSIVSRVEDNEQF
TRBV4-1,TRBJ2-7,ASSQRGAKSYEQY
TRBV9,TRBJ2-5,ASTPTGNLAGAETQY
TRBV3-1/TRBV3-2,TRBJ2-5,ASSQSYDRVQETQY
TRBV24-1,TRBJ2-1,ATSDQTGTGAYNEQF
TRBV19,TRBJ1-1,ASAQTGTDNAAF
TRBV7-5,TRBJ1-2,VRRTTGLPGRYGYT
TRBV7-2,TRBJ2-7,ASSILAVTYEQY
TRBV28,TRBJ2-3,ASRLWSSGKSTDTQY
TRBV18,TRBJ1-4,ASSPQPGNNEKLF
TRBV6-2/TRBV6-3,TRBJ1-6,ASSNRQGKNSPLH
TRBV5-1,TRBJ2-5,ASSLSVLKETQY
TRBV7-2,TRBJ2-7,ASSLEPGVSYEQY
TRBV29-1,TRBJ1-1,SVRAQGNTEAF
TRBV11-3,TRBJ2-2,ASSRGLAGGRELF
TRBV18,TRBJ2-7,ASSPEDTLYEQY
TRBV7-2,TRBJ2-7,ASSAEREGEQY
TRBV6-2/TRBV6-3,TRBJ1-5,ASTPSPGNDQPQH
TRBV28,TRBJ1-2,ASSLYGYGYT
TRBV3-1/TRBV3-2,TRBJ1-4,ASSQWGQRSEKLF
TRBV7-9,TRBJ1-1,ASSSIQGMNTEAF
TRBV28,TRBJ2-7,ASSLGSRGYEQY
TRBV27,TRBJ1-5,ASSFGDRGGNQPQH
TRBV6-2/TRBV6-3,TRBJ1-2,ASTPPGQVYGYT
TRBV19,TRBJ2-1,ASSPAGLYNEQF
TRBV18,TRBJ1-5,ASSQETGNQPQH
TRBV18,TRBJ2-1,ASSPRAGEQF
TRBV6-5,TRBJ2-3,ASRRLAETDTQY
TRBV5-3,TRBJ2-7,ARSFPRDRPAYEQY
TRBV4-3,TRBJ2-1,ASSQDREGEQF
TRBV19,TRBJ1-5,ASSIRGTGLNQPQH
TRBV27,TRBJ2-2,ASSYTRNTGELF
TRBV2,TRBJ2-7,ASSSTGTYEQY
TRBV7-2,TRBJ2-6,ASSPGGTSGANVLT
TRBV5-1,TRBJ2-7,ASSLDQLEGEQY
TRBV28,TRBJ1-4,ASSFAKRGPPSFDNEKLF
TRBV10-3,TRBJ2-2,AISPGLANTGELF
TRBV5-4,TRBJ2-5,ASNRGTSGRFRETQY
TRBV7-9,TRBJ2-2,ASLGLRGPVFGGELF
TRBV6-5,TRBJ2-1,ASTRLALYNEQF